The 27 T cell receptor beta chains reported below all come from one sample, sequenced in a study of blood T cell repertoires in COVID-19. Assay: immunoSEQ multiplex PCR; the TCRdb copy retains only in-frame clones and omits some. The sample contains more than 100,000 clones, roughly 90% of which appear only once. Sequenced sample: peripheral blood. The receptors were gathered from a man in his 70s with active COVID-19.

This chain joins TRBV5-1 and TRBJ1-1; no clear D. The CDR3 consists of 14 residues. The ends were cut back, 1 base at V and 3 bases at J, with 10 bases in the middle. Looked up from germline, CDR1 is SGHRS and CDR2 is YFSETQ. The CDR3: CASSLYSQYTEAFF. CDR3 sequence (DNA): TGCGCCAGCAGCTTGTACAGCCAATACACTGAAGCTTTCTTT.

Turning to this clone: At one end, the junction sequence differs from germline, possibly due to a read error. The chain employs TRBV28 and TRBJ2-7, with D possibly TRBD1 on 5 matching bases. There are 13 residues in the CDR3. The germline CDR1 and CDR2 sequences are MDHEN and SYDVKM. CDR3 coding DNA: TGTGCCAGCACCTCAGGGATCTCCCACGAGCAGTACTTC. It yields the protein CASTSGISHEQYF.

The genes are TRBV6-5 and TRBJ2-7; tentatively, D is TRBD1 (5 bases). Trimming removed 7 bases from V and 0 bases from J, with 13 bases in between. CDR3 length: 14 residues. Germline CDR1 and CDR2: MNHEY and SVGAGI. This CDR3 is CASKSVGASYEQYF. CDR3 DNA: TGTGCCAGCAAGTCGGTTGGGGCCTCCTACGAGCAGTACTTC.

The V and J genes are TRBV25-1 and TRBJ2-1; 12 nucleotides match TRBD2. J gave up 5 bases and V 3 bases, and 5 bases lay outside the gene matches. This CDR3 contains 16 residues. CDR1 is MGHDK and CDR2 is SYGVNS in the germline V gene. This chain's CDR3 is CASSETSGRRHNEQFF. The CDR3 coding sequence is TGTGCCAGCAGTGAGACTAGCGGGAGACGGCACAATGAGCAGTTCTTC.

The chain links TRBV5-1 to TRBJ2-5; 8 nucleotides align to TRBD2. The junction had 9 bases not matched to a gene; V was cut back by 4 bases and J by 1 base. The germline gives CDR1 SGHRS, CDR2 YFSETQ. CDR3 length: 16 amino acids. The CDR3 coding sequence is TGCGCCAGCAGCCTGGCCTTAGCGGGGTCCCAAGAGACCCAGTACTTC. Amino acid sequence: CASSLALAGSQETQYF.

In this sample, this clone turned up once. The V call is TRBV10-3, the J call TRBJ2-7; 16 nucleotides match TRBD2. Per the germline V gene, CDR1 is ENHRY and CDR2 is SYGVKD. The CDR3 consists of 18 residues. Trimming removed 6 bases from V and 2 bases from J; junction bases left unmatched: 10. Here the CDR3 reads CAISPGLAGGTIPYEQYF. For the CDR3, the DNA is TGTGCCATCAGCCCGGGACTAGCGGGAGGGACAATCCCCTACGAGCAGTACTTC.

The chain combines TRBV15 with TRBJ2-7, with 7 bases aligning to TRBD2. Germline V gene data show CDR1 as LNHNV and CDR2 as YYDKDF (reference sequence). Trimming took 0 bases from V and 0 from J; bases not matched to a gene: 2. The CDR3 consists of 15 residues. CDR3 DNA: TGTGCCACCAGCAGAGAAGCGGGAAGCTCCTACGAGCAGTACTTC. This gives the protein CATSREAGSSYEQYF.

J is TRBJ2-3 and V is TRBV27, with D perhaps TRBD2 (6 bases). The ends were cut back, 3 bases at V and 0 bases at J, with 13 bases in the middle. The CDR3 is made up of 16 amino acids. Germline V CDR1 and CDR2: MNHEY, SMNVEV (reference sequence). CDR3 residues: CASSFLRGGSTDTQYF. For the CDR3, the DNA is TGTGCCAGCAGTTTTCTACGGGGAGGAAGCACAGATACGCAGTATTTT.

The chain is built from TRBV5-6 and TRBJ1-1; 8 bases fit TRBD1. CDR1 and CDR2 (germline): SGHDT, YYEEEE. The CDR3 spans 15 residues. Losses at the gene ends were 3 bases for V and 4 bases for J; bases not matched to a gene: 8. The CDR3 loop reads CASSSDRGFGTEAFF. CDR3 coding DNA: TGTGCCAGCAGCTCCGACAGGGGCTTCGGCACTGAAGCTTTCTTT.

DNA for the CDR3: TGTGCCTGGAGCCCAGGGTGGGAATTGGGCGCTTTCTTT. Its protein product is CAWSPGWELGAFF. V usage is TRBV30 and J usage is TRBJ1-1; a possible D gene is TRBD1 (5 bases). This CDR3 has 13 amino acids. The germline CDR1 and CDR2 sequences are GTSNPN and SVGIG (reference sequence). Trimming left V 3 bases short and J 11 bases short, with 19 bases between.

In DNA, the CDR3 is TGTGCCAGCTCACCACCCATCGGGTCCAGCTCCTACAATGAGCAGTTCTTC. Its translation: CASSPPIGSSSYNEQFF. V and J are TRBV18 and TRBJ2-1; no clear D. The CDR3 spans 17 residues. The germline V and J ends were trimmed by 0 bases and 0 bases, with 12 bases remaining between them. The germline V gene encodes CDR1 KGHSH and CDR2 LQKENI.

This clone appeared once. This chain links TRBV28 with TRBJ1-4, with 9 nucleotides matching TRBD1. This CDR3 is 14 amino acids long. Germline loops: CDR1 MDHEN, CDR2 SYDVKM. V gave up 2 bases and J gave up 8 bases; unmatched junction bases: 3. The CDR3 sequence is CASSLGTGNEKLFF. CDR3 DNA: TGTGCCAGCAGTTTAGGGACAGGGAACGAAAAACTGTTTTTT. Full variable domain (missing parts from reference TRBV28 and TRBJ1-4): DVKVTQSSRYLVKRTGEKVFLECVQDMDHENMFWYRQDPGLGLRLIYFSYDVKMKEKGDIPEGYSVSREKKERFSLILESASTNQTSMYLCASSLGTGNEKLFFGSGTQLSVL.

The chain combines TRBV11-1 with TRBJ2-3, with TRBD1 matching 11 bases. Trimming at V came to 4 bases and at J to 7 bases, leaving 7 bases not matched to a gene. Germline CDR1 and CDR2: SGHAT and FQDESV (reference sequence). This CDR3 has 15 amino acids. The CDR3: CASSSDRGLGNTQYF. The DNA for the CDR3 is TGTGCCAGCAGCTCGGACAGGGGGCTTGGGAATACGCAGTATTTT.

The chain is built from TRBV6-5 and TRBJ2-7, with 11 bases lining up with TRBD2. Trimming removed 5 bases from V and 3 bases from J; junction bases left unmatched: 6. Germline CDR1 reads MNHEY; CDR2 reads SVGAGI. This CDR3 is built from 15 residues. This chain's CDR3 is CASSPIAGGSYEQYF. The CDR3 nucleotides are TGTGCCAGCAGTCCAATAGCGGGAGGGAGCTACGAGCAGTACTTC.

This chain connects TRBV2 to TRBJ1-1; unclear D gene. Germline V gene lookup returns CDR1 SNHLY and CDR2 FYNNEI. The CDR3 runs to 12 residues. Between the trimmed V and J ends, which lost 5 bases and 0 bases, there was a span of 4 bases. The CDR3: CASSLLNTEAFF. The CDR3 nucleotides read TGTGCCAGCAGTCTCCTGAACACTGAAGCTTTCTTT.

This sequence joins TRBV9 and TRBJ2-1; 8 positions match TRBD1. The ends lost 4 bases at V and 4 bases at J; junction bases unmatched: 7. The length of the CDR3 is 15 residues. CDR1 is SGDLS and CDR2 is YYNGEE in the germline V gene. The CDR3 DNA sequence: TGTGCCAGCAGCTCAGGGGGCGGGGATTACAATGAGCAGTTCTTC. Translated: CASSSGGGDYNEQFF.

The chain uses TRBV6-2 or TRBV6-3 and TRBJ2-6; 8 nucleotides match TRBD1. Germline CDR1 and CDR2: MNHEY and SVGEGT. Unmatched junction bases numbered 3, after V lost 0 bases and J lost 2 bases. This CDR3 comprises 17 residues. The CDR3 nucleotides read TGTGCCAGCAGTTACTCCCAGGGGGCGACTGGGGCCAACGTCCTGACTTTC. Translation gives CASSYSQGATGANVLTF.

V and J are TRBV7-2 and TRBJ1-2, with a weak D call TRBD1 (6 bases). This CDR3 has 15 residues. Germline loops: CDR1 SGHTA, CDR2 FQGNSA. V lost 0 bases and J 2 bases, leaving 10 bases between the germline ends. CDR3 coding DNA: TGTGCCAGCAGCTTAGCGGGGGCAGCGAACTATGGCTACACCTTC. Its protein is CASSLAGAANYGYTF.

The chain is built from TRBV3-1 (or the pseudogene TRBV3-2) and TRBJ2-2; perhaps TRBD2 as D (5 bases). V shed 1 base and J shed 5 bases, with 5 bases lying between them. The CDR3 runs to 13 residues. The germline gives CDR1 LGHDT, CDR2 YNNKEL (reference sequence). The DNA of the CDR3 is TGTGCCAGCAGCCAAGGCGGGACCGGGGAGCTGTTTTTT. Encoded protein: CASSQGGTGELFF.

The chain combines TRBV5-1 with TRBJ2-1, with D tentatively TRBD2 (7 bases). This CDR3 has 15 residues. Germline V gene lookup returns CDR1 SGHRS and CDR2 YFSETQ. The V and J ends lost 4 bases and 8 bases respectively, with 19 bases between them. The CDR3 here is CASSGGGTGRDEQFF. CDR3 nucleotides: TGCGCCAGCAGCGGCGGGGGAACAGGGAGGGATGAGCAGTTCTTC.

The chain joins TRBV9 to TRBJ2-2, with 10 bases matching TRBD1. Losses at the gene ends were 3 bases for V and 4 bases for J; bases not matched to a gene: 6. The CDR3 runs 16 residues. Per germline, CDR1 SGDLS and CDR2 YYNGEE. CDR3 nucleotide sequence: TGTGCCAGCAGCGCCCCCGGACAGGGGGGCACCGGGGAGCTGTTTTTT. This codes for CASSAPGQGGTGELFF.

The chain uses TRBV7-3 and TRBJ2-6, with D possibly matching TRBD2 (6 bases). The germline V gene encodes CDR1 SGHTA and CDR2 FQGTGA. This CDR3 has 16 amino acids. V was clipped by 0 bases and J by 0 bases, with 6 bases between them. CDR3 protein: CASSLTGSSGANVLTF. The CDR3 DNA is TGTGCCAGCAGCTTAACCGGGAGCTCTGGGGCCAACGTCCTGACTTTC.

The V and J genes are TRBV3-1 (or the pseudogene TRBV3-2) and TRBJ1-1, with TRBD1 matching 8 bases. The CDR3 is 14 residues long. Germline V gene lookup returns CDR1 LGHDT and CDR2 YNNKEL (reference sequence). V lost 4 bases, J lost 5 bases, and 6 bases stayed unmatched. CDR3 DNA sequence: TGTGCCAGCAGCCCACAGGGGGGGAGGACTGAAGCTTTCTTT. It yields the protein CASSPQGGRTEAFF.

The rearrangement joins TRBV7-3 to TRBJ2-1; TRBD2 matches at 9 bases. V dropped 2 bases and J dropped 1; count of bases not matched to a gene: 6. The germline gives CDR1 SGHTA, CDR2 FQGTGA. CDR3 length: 17 residues. The CDR3 nucleotides are TGTGCCAGCAGCTTACGGCGGGAGGGCCTTTCCTACAATGAGCAGTTCTTC. Translated, it gives CASSLRREGLSYNEQFF.

This chain joins TRBV30 and TRBJ2-5, with D unresolved. CDR3 length equals 13 residues. CDR1 GTSNPN and CDR2 SVGIG come from the germline V gene (reference sequence). With 1 base removed from V and 2 bases from J, the gap between germline ends came to 8 bases. The CDR3 loop is CAWSDGPQETQYF. The CDR3 DNA sequence: TGTGCCTGGAGTGATGGGCCTCAAGAGACCCAGTACTTC. Full variable domain (rest looked up from reference TRBV30 and TRBJ2-5): SQTIHQWPATLVQPVGSPLSLECTVEGTSNPNLYWYRQAAGRGLQLLFYSVGIGQISSEVPQNLSASRPQDRQFILSSKKLLLSDSGFYLCAWSDGPQETQYFGPGTRLLVL.

This chain uses TRBV10-2 with TRBJ2-1, with a weak D call TRBD2 (6 bases). Germline-derived CDR1 and CDR2 are WSHSY and SAAADI. The CDR3 is 15 residues long. Trimming took off 4 bases at V and 4 bases at J, with 14 bases between the two ends. Here the CDR3 DNA reads TGCGCCAGCAGTGCCTCAGGGAGGCAGTACAATGAGCAGTTCTTC. Residues: CASSASGRQYNEQFF.

A single count supports this clone. The chain joins TRBV7-9 to TRBJ1-2; D is possibly TRBD1 (6 bases). CDR1 is SEHNR and CDR2 is FQNEAQ in the germline V gene (reference sequence). This CDR3 has 13 amino acids. V dropped 5 bases and J dropped 4 bases, with 11 bases sitting between them. The CDR3 spells CASSRQGIYGYTF. CDR3 coding DNA: TGTGCCAGCAGCCGTCAGGGGATCTATGGCTACACCTTC. The complete variable domain, with remaining parts taken from reference TRBV7-9 and TRBJ1-2, reads DTGVSQNPRHKITKRGQNVTFRCDPISEHNRLYWYRQTLGQGPEFLTYFQNEAQLEKSRLLSDRFSAERPKGSFSTLEIQRTEQGDSAMYLCASSRQGIYGYTFGSGTRLTVV.